This T cell receptor (beta chain) emerged from a study of shared clonotypes between healthy human individuals. Here immunoSEQ multiplex PCR was the method, and the copy in TCRdb shows in-frame clones only, minus some. The sample has about 2.1 million clones; roughly 91% are singletons. Per the germline V gene, CDR1 is SGHAT and CDR2 is FQNNGV. Losses at the gene ends were 5 bases for V and 6 bases for J; bases not matched to a gene: 15. The CDR3 covers 17 residues. CD45RO negativity and positive selection for CCR7 defined naive CD8 cells, a population that excluded terminally differentiated effector memory CD45RA+ cells.

The V call is TRBV11-2, the J call TRBJ2-1; 8 bases map to TRBD1. The sequencing input was naive CD8+ T cells from PBMCs. The receptor was derived from a man between 18 and 35 years old in good health. Some clones in this sample may be carry-over from other donors' samples. The CDR3 DNA is TGTGCCAGCAGCATCAACGACCGGGACAGGTTGCTCAATGAGCAGTTCTTC. This translates into CASSINDRDRLLNEQFF.